The 29 T cell receptor beta chains below all came from one sample that was sequenced in a study of technical replicates of blood from several donors. Here immunoSEQ multiplex PCR was the method, and the copy in TCRdb shows in-frame clones only, minus some. The profile shows tens of thousands of clones, 95% to 98% of them singletons. The specimen was T cells isolated from PBMCs. Receptor source: a human donor in good health.

The rearrangement uses TRBV29-1 and TRBJ1-1, with D possibly TRBD1 on 6 matching bases. The ends were cut back, 4 bases at V and 3 bases at J, with 15 bases in the middle. CDR1 and CDR2 from the germline V gene are SQVTM and ANQGSEA. The CDR3 consists of 14 residues. CDR3 protein: CSVGGGRGYTEAFF. The CDR3 DNA is TGCAGCGTTGGGGGGGGCAGGGGCTACACTGAAGCTTTCTTT.

J is TRBJ1-3 and V is TRBV7-2, with a possible D match to TRBD1 (6 bases). Trimming took 1 base from V and 2 from J, leaving 9 bases between them. This CDR3 contains 15 residues. The germline V gene encodes CDR1 SGHTA and CDR2 FQGNSA. In DNA, the CDR3 is TGTGCCAGCAGCTTAGGCAGGGGCACTGGAAACACCATATATTTT. Its protein is CASSLGRGTGNTIYF.

CDR3 loop: CASSLRTVYTEAFF. CDR3 nucleotides: TGTGCCAGCAGTTTGAGGACAGTCTACACTGAAGCTTTCTTT. This chain uses TRBV28 with TRBJ1-1; possibly TRBD1 for D (6 bases). Germline CDR1 reads MDHEN; CDR2 reads SYDVKM. The CDR3 contains 14 residues. Trimming cost V 3 bases and J 3 bases, with 11 bases left between them.

The chain combines TRBV7-2 with TRBJ2-7; D is unresolved. Germline values: CDR1 SGHTA, CDR2 FQGNSA. The CDR3 runs to 14 residues. V was shortened by 5 bases and J by 4 bases, with 15 bases between the two germline ends. The DNA of the CDR3 is TGTGCCAGCAGCAGAACGGGTCCCCGATACGAGCAGTACTTC. Encoded protein: CASSRTGPRYEQYF. Variable domain in full (rest from reference TRBV7-2 and TRBJ2-7): GAGVSQSPSNKVTEKGKDVELRCDPISGHTALYWYRQSLGQGLEFLIYFQGNSAPDKSGLPSDRFSAERTGGSVSTLTIQRTQQEDSAVYLCASSRTGPRYEQYFGPGTRLTVT.

The chain is built from TRBV28 and TRBJ2-2, with TRBD2 matching over 7 bases. The V gene's germline CDR1 is MDHEN and CDR2 SYDVKM. The CDR3 runs 17 residues. The J segment lost 5 bases and the V segment lost 7 bases, leaving 16 bases of the junction unmatched. This CDR3 reads CASTESEGLAVTGELFF. The CDR3 DNA sequence: TGTGCCAGCACGGAGTCCGAGGGCCTAGCGGTTACCGGGGAGCTGTTTTTT.

The chain is built from TRBV10-1 and TRBJ2-2; a possible D gene is TRBD2 (5 bases). V was pared by 3 bases and J by 0 bases, with 5 bases between. CDR3 length equals 14 residues. In germline, CDR1 is WNHNN, CDR2 SYGVQD (reference sequence). CDR3 DNA sequence: TGCGCCAGCAGTGAACTAGCGAACACCGGGGAGCTGTTTTTT. It translates to CASSELANTGELFF.

The CDR3 coding sequence is TGTGCCAGCAGTTCGGGACTTCAGCCCCAGCATTTT. It encodes CASSSGLQPQHF. This chain uses TRBV6-5 with TRBJ1-5, with D maybe TRBD1 (5 bases). The CDR3 is 12 amino acids. Germline V gene lookup returns CDR1 MNHEY and CDR2 SVGAGI. V was cut by 4 bases and J by 6 bases, with 7 bases left in between.

V and J are TRBV11-2 and TRBJ1-1, with D maybe TRBD1 (5 bases). The germline gives CDR1 SGHAT, CDR2 FQNNGV. V shed 4 bases and J shed 0 bases, with 6 bases lying between them. The CDR3 consists of 13 residues. The CDR3 nucleotides are TGTGCCAGCAGCTCAGGGTTGAACACTGAAGCTTTCTTT. Amino acids: CASSSGLNTEAFF.

The gene calls are TRBV28 and TRBJ2-1, with no clear D. V was pared by 7 bases and J by 7 bases, with 14 bases between. Per the germline V gene, CDR1 is MDHEN and CDR2 is SYDVKM. The CDR3 covers 13 residues. The CDR3 region is CASKPPGLNEQFF. For the CDR3, the DNA is TGTGCCAGCAAGCCCCCTGGGCTTAATGAGCAGTTCTTC.

The genes are TRBV5-1 and TRBJ1-6, with TRBD1 matching over 8 bases. V lost 1 base and J lost 7; bases outside the gene matches: 10. The length of the CDR3 is 17 residues. Germline V gene lookup returns CDR1 SGHRS and CDR2 YFSETQ. The CDR3 region has the DNA TGCGCCAGCAGCTTGTCCCCCACAGGGGGTGCGAATTCACCCCTCCACTTT. It specifies CASSLSPTGGANSPLHF. The full variable domain, completed using reference TRBV5-1 and TRBJ1-6, is KAGVTQTPRYLIKTRGQQVTLSCSPISGHRSVSWYQQTPGQGLQFLFEYFSETQRNKGNFPGRFSGRQFSNSRSEMNVSTLELGDSALYLCASSLSPTGGANSPLHFGNGTRLTVT.

J is TRBJ1-1 and V is TRBV28, with 8 bases aligning to TRBD1. Germline trimming cut 6 bases from V and 2 bases from J; bases unmatched to any gene: 8. The CDR3 length is 15 residues. Germline V gene lookup returns CDR1 MDHEN and CDR2 SYDVKM. CDR3 protein: CASRLQGARNTEAFF. In DNA, the CDR3 is TGTGCCAGCAGACTCCAGGGGGCCCGCAACACTGAAGCTTTCTTT.

This CDR3 is CASSLLGGTGEQYF. Here the CDR3 DNA reads TGTGCCAGCAGTCTCCTCGGGGGAACCGGCGAGCAGTACTTC. The chain links TRBV6-5 to TRBJ2-7; a possible D gene is TRBD2 (6 bases). Germline V lookup: CDR1 MNHEY, CDR2 SVGAGI. The V and J ends lost 5 bases and 6 bases respectively, with 17 bases between them. The CDR3 loop spans 14 amino acids.

The CDR3 DNA reads as TGTGCCAGCAGTTACTCGCGGGGGTTCTATGGCTACACCTTC. This codes for CASSYSRGFYGYTF. V gene TRBV6-5 combines with J gene TRBJ1-2; D perhaps matches TRBD1 (5 bases). V dropped 0 bases and J dropped 4 bases, with 9 bases sitting between them. CDR3 length: 14 residues. Germline CDR1 reads MNHEY; CDR2 reads SVGAGI.

This chain joins TRBV2 and TRBJ2-7, with 7 bases that match TRBD1. V trimming: 7 bases; J trimming: 6 bases; junction bases outside the gene matches: 9. The germline CDR1 and CDR2 sequences are SNHLY and FYNNEI. This CDR3 spans 13 amino acids. CDR3 loop: CASNPRTGGEQYF. The DNA for the CDR3 is TGTGCCAGCAACCCTAGGACAGGTGGCGAGCAGTACTTC.

This chain links TRBV29-1 with TRBJ1-2; D gene uncertain. Trimming stripped 7 bases from V and 7 bases from J, with 13 bases between. Germline CDR1 is SQVTM and CDR2 is ANQGSEA. CDR3 size: 11 residues. The CDR3 region is CSASLRGGYTF. The CDR3 DNA is TGCAGCGCATCCCTACGGGGTGGCTACACCTTC.

V and J are TRBV5-1 and TRBJ1-1; 9 bases map to TRBD1. This CDR3 is 15 amino acids long. CDR1 SGHRS and CDR2 YFSETQ come from the germline V gene. V dropped 4 bases and J dropped 3; count of bases not matched to a gene: 7. The CDR3 loop is CASSIGTGFDTEAFF. The DNA of the CDR3 is TGCGCCAGCAGCATCGGGACAGGGTTCGACACTGAAGCTTTCTTT.

The genes are TRBV18 and TRBJ1-5, with D perhaps TRBD1 (5 bases). V was clipped by 3 bases and J by 3 bases, with 9 bases between them. Per germline, CDR1 KGHSH and CDR2 LQKENI. This CDR3 region has 14 residues. Here the CDR3 DNA reads TGTGCCAGCTCACCGAACAGGAACAATCAGCCCCAGCATTTT. It is translated as CASSPNRNNQPQHF.

The chain joins TRBV9 to TRBJ2-1; D possibly corresponds to TRBD2 (7 bases). Germline V gene lookup returns CDR1 SGDLS and CDR2 YYNGEE. With 3 bases removed from V and 9 bases from J, the gap between germline ends came to 13 bases. The length of the CDR3 is 13 residues. The CDR3 loop reads CASSEGGDLEQFF. DNA for the CDR3: TGTGCCAGCAGCGAGGGGGGGGATCTTGAGCAGTTCTTC.

The chain employs TRBV10-1 and TRBJ2-7; D perhaps matches TRBD2 (7 bases). Trimming took off 4 bases at V and 2 bases at J, with 21 bases between the two ends. Germline lookup yields CDR1 WNHNN and CDR2 SYGVQD (reference sequence). This CDR3 region has 17 residues. The CDR3 sequence: CASSASRGAGEPYEQYF. CDR3 in DNA: TGCGCCAGCAGTGCGTCAAGGGGGGCGGGAGAGCCCTACGAGCAGTACTTC.

The chain uses TRBV6-4 and TRBJ1-1; no clear D. V lost 4 bases and J 1 base, leaving 7 bases between the germline ends. This CDR3 has 13 amino acids. Germline V gene data show CDR1 as MRHNA and CDR2 as SNTAGT. This CDR3 is CASSATRNTEAFF. The CDR3 bases are TGTGCCAGCAGTGCCACTAGGAACACTGAAGCTTTCTTT.

The rearrangement joins TRBV10-3 to TRBJ1-2; TRBD1 matches at 11 bases. CDR1 and CDR2 from the germline V gene are ENHRY and SYGVKD. This CDR3 region has 15 residues. V trimming: 0 bases; J trimming: 6 bases; junction bases outside the gene matches: 3. The CDR3 here is CAISESRTGGDGYTF. The CDR3 DNA reads as TGTGCCATCAGTGAGTCTAGGACAGGGGGCGATGGCTACACCTTC.

The rearrangement links TRBV2 to TRBJ1-2, with D possibly TRBD1 on 6 matching bases. The germline CDR1 and CDR2 sequences are SNHLY and FYNNEI. Trimming stripped 4 bases from V and 5 bases from J, with 11 bases between. The CDR3 sequence is 13 residues long. The DNA for the CDR3 is TGTGCCAGCAGTGCCCTGGACAGATATGGCTACACCTTC. It encodes CASSALDRYGYTF.

The genes are TRBV4-2 and TRBJ2-3, with D possibly being TRBD2 (6 bases). This CDR3 comprises 16 residues. Germline CDR1 reads LGHNA; CDR2 reads YNFKEQ. The V end was cut by 0 bases, the J end by 4 bases, with 14 bases between. The CDR3: CASSQEGTLKADTQYF. In DNA, the CDR3 is TGTGCCAGCAGCCAAGAAGGGACTCTAAAGGCAGATACGCAGTATTTT.

The chain combines TRBV19 with TRBJ1-2; D gene uncertain. Trimming cost V 3 bases and J 4 bases, with 12 bases left between them. Germline V gene lookup returns CDR1 LNHDA and CDR2 SQIVND (reference sequence). CDR3 size: 14 residues. CDR3 sequence: CASSMEFRGYGYTF. CDR3 sequence (DNA): TGTGCCAGTAGTATGGAATTTCGGGGCTATGGCTACACCTTC.

V usage is TRBV6-5 and J usage is TRBJ2-7; D is perhaps TRBD2 (6 bases). Germline V gene data show CDR1 as MNHEY and CDR2 as SVGAGI. The CDR3 length is 16 residues. Trimming removed 0 bases at V and 2 bases at J, with 14 bases between. CDR3 loop: CASSYSEGAYPYEQYF. For the CDR3, the DNA is TGTGCCAGCAGTTACTCGGAGGGAGCCTACCCCTACGAGCAGTACTTC.

This rearrangement joins TRBV28 to TRBJ2-2; 10 bases are shared with TRBD2. CDR1 is MDHEN and CDR2 is SYDVKM in the germline V gene. Trimming removed 1 base from V and 1 base from J; junction bases left unmatched: 9. The CDR3 spans 19 residues. CDR3 amino acids: CASSLFALAGNMNTGELFF. For the CDR3, the DNA is TGTGCCAGCAGTTTATTTGCACTAGCGGGAAATATGAACACCGGGGAGCTGTTTTTT.

The chain has TRBV5-8 and TRBJ2-7, with 10 bases aligning to TRBD1. The V segment lost 6 bases and the J segment 2 bases; nucleotides outside the gene matches: 8. The germline CDR1 and CDR2 sequences are SGHTS and YDEGEE. The CDR3 is made up of 15 amino acids. CDR3 protein: CASTDRGHTTYEQYF. The DNA for the CDR3 is TGTGCCAGCACAGACAGGGGGCACACTACCTACGAGCAGTACTTC.

The chain has TRBV7-9 and TRBJ2-3; 10 nucleotides line up with TRBD1. Germline V gives CDR1 SEHNR, CDR2 FQNEAQ (reference sequence). CDR3 length: 15 amino acids. J was trimmed by 5 bases and V by 5 bases; bases with no gene match: 7. CDR3 in amino acids: CASSPPGQGGDTQYF. CDR3 nucleotides: TGTGCCAGCAGCCCACCCGGACAGGGGGGAGATACGCAGTATTTT.

V and J are TRBV7-7 and TRBJ2-1; 7 nucleotides align to TRBD2. Trimming removed 5 bases from V and 3 bases from J; junction bases left unmatched: 10. This CDR3 is built from 16 residues. The germline V gene encodes CDR1 SSHAT and CDR2 FNYEAQ (reference sequence). The CDR3 DNA reads as TGTGCCAGCAGCCGCCGCCTTGGCGGGAGCTACAATGAGCAGTTCTTC. Translation: CASSRRLGGSYNEQFF.